The 15 T cell receptor beta chains given below trace back to one sample, sequenced in a study of T-cell reconstitution after alpha-beta-depleted transplantation in children. A library of TCRbeta sequences, prepared with unique molecular identifiers, was generated. In TCRdb, the PCR reads were re-called with MiXCR into one record per CDR3 protein. The table shows 200,000 to 300,000 distinct CDR3 sequences, with around 12% occurring only once. Sequenced here: PBMCs from the stem cell graft donor, sampled from the stem cell graft. The receptors come from a human donor who donated a stem cell graft to a child with acute lymphoblastic leukemia.

There are many counts of this clonotype. CDR3 sequence: CASSYLSGDLYNEQFF. The CDR3 DNA follows: TGTGCCAGCAGCTACCTGAGCGGGGACCTATACAATGAGCAGTTCTTC. The chain links TRBV6-5 to TRBJ2-1; TRBD2 matches 7 bases. CDR1 is MNHEY and CDR2 is SVGAGI in the germline V gene. J gave up 4 bases and V 6 bases, and 12 bases lay outside the gene matches. The length of the CDR3 is 16 residues.

DNA of the CDR3: TGTGCCACCAGTGATAGCGACGGGGGTAGCACAGATACGCAGTATTTT. It is translated as CATSDSDGGSTDTQYF. The genes are TRBV24-1 and TRBJ2-3; TRBD2 is a possible D gene (6 bases). Trimming left V 3 bases short and J 0 bases short, with 12 bases between. CDR3 length equals 16 residues. Germline CDR1 and CDR2: KGHDR and SFDVKD.

This clonotype was seen many times. The chain uses TRBV5-4 and TRBJ2-1; possibly TRBD1 for D (7 bases). The germline V gene encodes CDR1 SGHNT and CDR2 YYREEE (reference sequence). The V and J ends lost 4 bases and 3 bases respectively, with 14 bases between them. The CDR3 runs to 15 residues. The CDR3 sequence is CASSGGTADYNEQFF. CDR3 nucleotides: TGTGCCAGCAGCGGGGGGACAGCGGACTACAATGAGCAGTTCTTC. The full variable domain, rest sourced from reference TRBV5-4 and TRBJ2-1, is ETGVTQSPTHLIKTRGQQVTLRCSSQSGHNTVSWYQQALGQGPQFIFQYYREEENGRGNFPPRFSGLQFPNYSSELNVNALELDDSALYLCASSGGTADYNEQFFGPGTRLTVL.

The chain links TRBV12-5 to TRBJ2-2; D perhaps matches TRBD2 (5 bases). Between the trimmed V and J ends, which lost 6 bases and 9 bases, there was a span of 8 bases. CDR1 is LGHNT, CDR2 FRNRAP, per germline. There are 11 residues in the CDR3. The CDR3 region has the DNA TGTGCTAGTGGCAGAGGGCGGGAGCTGTTTTTT. Protein product: CASGRGRELFF.

This clonotype was counted at least ten times. The chain uses TRBV5-1 and TRBJ2-5; no clear D. The CDR3 runs to 15 residues. Germline V lookup: CDR1 SGHRS, CDR2 YFSETQ. V dropped 0 bases and J dropped 2 bases, with 11 bases sitting between them. The CDR3 reads CASSLGASVQETQYF. CDR3 coding DNA: TGCGCCAGCAGCTTGGGGGCGTCAGTACAAGAGACCCAGTACTTC.

This clonotype occurred many times. J is TRBJ2-5 and V is TRBV7-2, with D perhaps matching TRBD1 (6 bases). V lost 5 bases to trimming and J lost 5 bases, with 21 bases between them. The CDR3 runs to 16 residues. The V gene's germline CDR1 is SGHTA and CDR2 FQGNSA. In nucleotides, the CDR3 is TGTGCCAGCAGCCTCGTTCGAAGGGGGTTAGTGGAGACCCAGTACTTC. This codes for CASSLVRRGLVETQYF.

This clonotype was seen ten or more times. This rearrangement joins TRBV28 to TRBJ2-7; 7 nucleotides agree with TRBD1. CDR3 length equals 15 residues. V lost 4 bases to trimming and J lost 4 bases; unmatched junction nucleotides: 10. CDR1 is MDHEN and CDR2 is SYDVKM in the germline V gene. The DNA for the CDR3 is TGTGCCAGCAGTTCACTCGACAGGGTGCGTTACGAGCAGTACTTC. This encodes CASSSLDRVRYEQYF.

A word on this clonotype: Being one base from a much bigger clone, this may be a read error. V gene TRBV28 combines with J gene TRBJ2-6; D is unclear. The CDR3 has 14 residues. The germline V gene encodes CDR1 MDHEN and CDR2 SYDVKM. CDR3 nucleotide sequence: TGTGCCACCAGTGGCCCCTCTGGGGCCAACGTCCTGACTTTC. This gives the protein CATSGPSGANVLTF. The full variable domain, rest sourced from reference TRBV28 and TRBJ2-6, is DVKVTQSSRYLVKRTGEKVFLECVQDMDHENMFWYRQDPGLGLRLIYFSYDVKMKEKGDIPEGYSVSREKKERFSLILESASTNQTSMYLCATSGPSGANVLTFGAGSRLTVL.

The table lists this clonotype with many counts. The chain combines TRBV6-1 with TRBJ1-2, with TRBD1 identical over 7 bases. The CDR3 is 15 amino acids. Losses at the gene ends were 2 bases for V and 7 bases for J; bases not matched to a gene: 10. Looked up from germline, CDR1 is MNHNS and CDR2 is SASEGT. The CDR3 spells CASSEQRKGAAGYTF. For the CDR3, the DNA is TGTGCCAGCAGTGAACAAAGGAAGGGGGCGGCTGGCTACACCTTC.

This clonotype was observed many times. The chain joins TRBV5-1 to TRBJ1-4; possibly TRBD1 for D (5 bases). Germline CDR1 reads SGHRS; CDR2 reads YFSETQ. This CDR3 is built from 15 residues. The V end was cut by 4 bases, the J end by 1 base, with 11 bases between. CDR3 residues: CASSAPGRTNEKLFF. DNA for the CDR3: TGCGCCAGCAGCGCCCCAGGGCGAACTAATGAAAAACTGTTTTTT.

This clonotype occurred once. One base away lies a much larger clone, so this may be a sequencing read error. The rearrangement links TRBV20-1 to TRBJ2-1, with D maybe TRBD2 (6 bases). From germline, CDR1 is DFQATT and CDR2 SNEGSKA (reference sequence). There are 13 residues in the CDR3. CDR3: CSARGGNDNEHFF. DNA of the CDR3: TGCAGTGCTCGTGGGGGGAATGACAATGAGCATTTCTTC.

This clonotype occurred many times. V is TRBV28 and J is TRBJ2-7, with 8 positions matching TRBD1. Trimming at V came to 5 bases and at J to 5 bases, leaving 5 bases not matched to a gene. The CDR3 covers 13 residues. Germline CDR1 reads MDHEN; CDR2 reads SYDVKM. CDR3 sequence: CASSATGVHEQYF. The CDR3 nucleotides are TGTGCCAGCAGTGCGACAGGGGTGCACGAGCAGTACTTC.

This clonotype was picked up many times. In DNA form, the CDR3 reads TGTGCCACCAGCACACCTAGGATTACAGGGGCCGGGGCCAACGTCCTGACTTTC. Its protein is CATSTPRITGAGANVLTF. The chain uses TRBV15 and TRBJ2-6; TRBD1 matches 7 bases. The CDR3 runs to 18 residues. V gave up 4 bases and J gave up 4 bases; unmatched junction bases: 13. Germline CDR1 reads LNHNV; CDR2 reads YYDKDF (reference sequence).

This clonotype was seen once. The chain is built from TRBV20-1 and TRBJ2-1, with 10 bases matching TRBD1. CDR1 and CDR2 (germline): DFQATT, SNEGSKA (reference sequence). V dropped 1 base and J dropped 2; count of bases not matched to a gene: 5. The length of the CDR3 is 16 residues. This CDR3 is CSARGRDRGPYNEQFF. CDR3 sequence (DNA): TGCAGTGCTAGAGGTAGGGACAGGGGTCCCTACAATGAGCAGTTCTTC.

The sample holds many counts of this clonotype. The rearrangement joins TRBV10-3 to TRBJ2-1; 7 positions match TRBD1. The trim removed 6 bases at V and 5 bases at J, leaving 7 bases unmatched. CDR1 ENHRY and CDR2 SYGVKD come from the germline V gene. This CDR3 region has 14 residues. CDR3 residues: CAISPGQTNNEQFF. CDR3 bases: TGTGCCATCAGCCCGGGACAGACCAACAATGAGCAGTTCTTC.